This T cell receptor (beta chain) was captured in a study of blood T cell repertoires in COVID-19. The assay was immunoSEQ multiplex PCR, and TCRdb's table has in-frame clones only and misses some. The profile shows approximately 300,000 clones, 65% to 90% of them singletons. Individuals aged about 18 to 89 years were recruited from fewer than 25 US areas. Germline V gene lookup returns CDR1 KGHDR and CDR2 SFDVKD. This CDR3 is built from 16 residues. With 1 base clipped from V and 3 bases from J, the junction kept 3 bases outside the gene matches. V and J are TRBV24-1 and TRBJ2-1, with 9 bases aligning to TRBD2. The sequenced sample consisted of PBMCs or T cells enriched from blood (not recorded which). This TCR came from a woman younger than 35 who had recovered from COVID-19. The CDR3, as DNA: TGTGCCACCAGTGATTTAGGGACTAGCAACTACAATGAGCAGTTCTTC. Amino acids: CATSDLGTSNYNEQFF.